This record covers a single TCR beta chain. Germline V gene sequence: CDR1 SGHNT, CDR2 YENEEA. This CDR3 has 14 residues. Trimming removed 5 bases from V and 7 bases from J; junction bases left unmatched: 8. The sample is drawn from a study of blood T cell repertoires in COVID-19. The data were produced by immunoSEQ multiplex PCR, yet TCRdb's version contains in-frame clones alone and is incomplete. Found here are 300,000 to 400,000 clones, 80% to 90% of them singletons; the top ten hold 0.95% to 1.1%. In terms of age and location, participants ranged from roughly 18 to 95 years and lived in 24 US areas. Symptom resolution, clearance, or two negative PCRs marked the recovered donors of Cohort 3.

Material for sequencing was PBMCs or T cells enriched from blood (not recorded which). This clonotype originated in a man younger than 35 who had recovered from COVID-19. This rearrangement joins TRBV11-3 to TRBJ2-1; 7 bases are a match to TRBD2. The CDR3 loop reads CASSPSWGGNEQFF. CDR3 bases: TGTGCCAGCAGCCCTAGTTGGGGGGGAAATGAGCAGTTCTTC. Full variable domain (missing parts from reference TRBV11-3 and TRBJ2-1): EAGVVQSPRYKIIEKKQPVAFWCNPISGHNTLYWYLQNLGQGPELLIRYENEEAVDDSQLPKDRFSAERLKGVDSTLKIQPAELGDSAVYLCASSPSWGGNEQFFGPGTRLTVL.